The 10 T cell receptor beta chains in this list originate from one sample, sequenced in a study of blood T cell repertoires in COVID-19. Here immunoSEQ multiplex PCR was the method, and the copy in TCRdb shows in-frame clones only, minus some. The data show about 410,000 clones, 89% seen once. Sample: PBMCs or T cells enriched from blood (not recorded which). The receptors were gathered from a woman aged 25 to 39 who had recovered from COVID-19.

V and J are TRBV5-1 and TRBJ1-1; 8 bases match TRBD1. With 3 bases clipped from V and 4 bases from J, the junction kept 5 bases outside the gene matches. CDR1 is SGHRS, CDR2 YFSETQ, per germline. This CDR3 has 14 residues. This CDR3 is CASSYGQGTTEAFF. Written as DNA, the CDR3 is TGCGCCAGCAGCTACGGACAGGGAACCACTGAAGCTTTCTTT.

The chain is built from TRBV27 and TRBJ1-2; TRBD1 matches 8 bases. Germline CDR1 is MNHEY and CDR2 is SMNVEV (reference sequence). There are 14 residues in the CDR3. V lost 5 bases, J lost 7 bases, and 9 bases stayed unmatched. The DNA of the CDR3 is TGTGCCAGCAGTAGGGGACAGGAGCGAAGTGGCTACACCTTC. This sequence encodes CASSRGQERSGYTF.

The rearrangement links TRBV19 to TRBJ2-7; tentatively, D is TRBD1 (6 bases). Germline V CDR1 and CDR2: LNHDA, SQIVND (reference sequence). Trimming stripped 3 bases from V and 4 bases from J, with 16 bases between. This CDR3 comprises 15 residues. The CDR3 region has the DNA TGTGCCAGTAGTATCTCGGGGACAACCTTATACGAGCAGTACTTC. It is translated as CASSISGTTLYEQYF.

V gene TRBV28 combines with J gene TRBJ1-4; the match to TRBD1 covers 9 bases. The CDR3 consists of 13 residues. J lost 5 bases, V lost 6 bases, and 1 base had no gene match. In germline, CDR1 is MDHEN, CDR2 SYDVKM. The CDR3, as DNA: TGTGCCAGCAGACAGGGGGCGAATGAAAAACTGTTTTTT. As protein: CASRQGANEKLFF.

The chain couples TRBV11-1 to TRBJ2-2, with a possible D match to TRBD2 (5 bases). Trimming removed 1 base from V and 5 bases from J, with 8 bases in between. The CDR3 totals 14 residues. In germline, CDR1 is SGHAT, CDR2 FQDESV (reference sequence). The DNA for the CDR3 is TGTGCCAGCAGCTTAGTGGCGGGTACCGGGGAGCTGTTTTTT. Translating gives CASSLVAGTGELFF.

The chain combines TRBV5-1 with TRBJ2-2; 9 nucleotides line up with TRBD1. J lost 4 bases, V lost 4 bases, and 8 bases had no gene match. CDR1 is SGHRS, CDR2 YFSETQ, per germline. CDR3 size: 16 residues. For the CDR3, the DNA is TGCGCCAGCAGCGAATGGACAGGGGTGATCACCGGGGAGCTGTTTTTT. It specifies CASSEWTGVITGELFF.

The V call is TRBV19, the J call TRBJ1-5; D is unresolved. The CDR3 spans 14 residues. Germline V gene sequence: CDR1 LNHDA, CDR2 SQIVND (reference sequence). Trimming stripped 5 bases from V and 6 bases from J, with 14 bases between. The CDR3 here is CASSPTLEAQPQHF. The CDR3 DNA is TGTGCCAGTAGTCCGACCCTTGAGGCTCAGCCCCAGCATTTT.

J is TRBJ2-1 and V is TRBV7-9, with TRBD1 identical over 8 bases. The ends lost 0 bases at V and 8 bases at J; junction bases unmatched: 6. The CDR3 extends over 15 amino acids. The germline V gene encodes CDR1 SEHNR and CDR2 FQNEAQ (reference sequence). The CDR3 loop is CASSLALDRDDEQFF. The CDR3 nucleotides read TGTGCCAGCAGCTTAGCTTTGGACAGGGACGATGAGCAGTTCTTC.

The V call is TRBV6-5, the J call TRBJ1-2, with unresolved D. Germline V CDR1 and CDR2: MNHEY, SVGAGI. V lost 10 bases, J lost 4 bases, and 16 bases lay in between. The CDR3 extends over 13 amino acids. CDR3 DNA sequence: TGTGCCACCCGTTCACCGAGTACCTATGGCTACACCTTC. The encoded protein is CATRSPSTYGYTF.

The V call is TRBV15, the J call TRBJ1-1, with D unresolved. The germline V gene encodes CDR1 LNHNV and CDR2 YYDKDF (reference sequence). The V and J ends lost 5 bases and 3 bases respectively, with 16 bases between them. CDR3 length equals 15 residues. CDR3 nucleotide sequence: TGTGCCACCAGCCGCCCCCCCCGAGTGGACACTGAAGCTTTCTTT. Its protein product is CATSRPPRVDTEAFF.